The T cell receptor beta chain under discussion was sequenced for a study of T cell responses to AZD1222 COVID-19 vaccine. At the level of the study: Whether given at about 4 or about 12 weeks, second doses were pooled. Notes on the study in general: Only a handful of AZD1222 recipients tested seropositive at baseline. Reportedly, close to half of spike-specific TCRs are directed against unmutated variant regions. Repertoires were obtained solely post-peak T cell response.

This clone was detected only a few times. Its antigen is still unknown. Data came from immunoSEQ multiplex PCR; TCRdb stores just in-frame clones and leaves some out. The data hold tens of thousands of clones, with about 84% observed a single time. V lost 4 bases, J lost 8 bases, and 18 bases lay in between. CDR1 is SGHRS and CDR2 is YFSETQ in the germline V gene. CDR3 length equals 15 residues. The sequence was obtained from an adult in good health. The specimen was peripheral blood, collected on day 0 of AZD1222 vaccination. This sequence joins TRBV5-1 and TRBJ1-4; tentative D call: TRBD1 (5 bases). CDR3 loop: CASSRISGTLEKLFF. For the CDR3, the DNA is TGCGCCAGCAGCCGAATATCCGGGACTTTAGAAAAACTGTTTTTT.